These 29 T cell receptor beta chains were all obtained from the same sample, sequenced in a study of shared clonotypes between healthy human individuals. The method was immunoSEQ multiplex PCR; TCRdb's version includes in-frame clones alone and lacks a portion of them. The data hold some 510,000 clones, with 79% observed a single time. The source material was PBMCs. These receptors originate from a woman aged 40 to 50 in good health. Some clones in this sample may be carry-over from other donors' samples.

This sequence joins TRBV9 and TRBJ2-1; D is unresolved. The V gene lost 1 base and the J gene lost 5 bases, with 7 bases spanning the gap. The length of the CDR3 is 13 residues. Germline CDR1 and CDR2: SGDLS and YYNGEE. The CDR3 loop reads CASSVQQNNEQFF. The DNA for the CDR3 is TGTGCCAGCAGCGTACAGCAGAACAATGAGCAGTTCTTC. Using reference TRBV9 and TRBJ2-1 for the parts outside the CDR3, the full variable domain is DSGVTQTPKHLITATGQRVTLRCSPRSGDLSVYWYQQSLDQGLQFLIQYYNGEERAKGNILERFSAQQFPDLHSELNLSSLELGDSALYFCASSVQQNNEQFFGPGTRLTVL.

The chain couples TRBV28 to TRBJ2-7, with a weak D call TRBD2 (6 bases). Germline CDR1 MDHEN, CDR2 SYDVKM. The CDR3 contains 14 residues. Trimming left V 3 bases short and J 2 bases short, with 11 bases between. CDR3 loop: CASSFTGATYEQYF. CDR3 DNA: TGTGCCAGCAGTTTTACGGGAGCGACCTACGAGCAGTACTTC.

This clone was detected only once. The chain employs TRBV27 and TRBJ2-1; 10 bases are shared with TRBD2. The CDR3 has 18 residues. CDR1 and CDR2 (germline): MNHEY, SMNVEV (reference sequence). J lost 0 bases, V lost 5 bases, and 10 bases had no gene match. CDR3 sequence (DNA): TGTGCCAGCAGTCCCGGGCGGGCTAGCGGGAGCTCCTACAATGAGCAGTTCTTC. The encoded protein is CASSPGRASGSSYNEQFF.

The V call is TRBV5-1, the J call TRBJ2-7, with 11 bases lining up with TRBD1. This CDR3 has 15 residues. Trimming removed 0 bases from V and 6 bases from J; junction bases left unmatched: 5. The germline CDR1 and CDR2 sequences are SGHRS and YFSETQ. The CDR3 spells CASSLGGQGAGEQYF. The CDR3 bases are TGCGCCAGCAGCTTGGGTGGACAGGGGGCTGGCGAGCAGTACTTC.

A few counts support this clone. The V gene is TRBV5-5, the J gene TRBJ1-5; D unresolved. The CDR3 sequence is 15 residues long. The V gene's germline CDR1 is SGHKS and CDR2 YYEKEE (reference sequence). Trimming stripped 4 bases from V and 3 bases from J, with 14 bases between. The chain's CDR3 is CASSPNTEFNQPQHF. The CDR3 DNA reads TGTGCCAGCAGCCCAAATACGGAGTTCAATCAGCCCCAGCATTTT. The whole variable domain, filled in from reference TRBV5-5 and TRBJ1-5, reads DAGVTQSPTHLIKTRGQQVTLRCSPISGHKSVSWYQQVLGQGPQFIFQYYEKEERGRGNFPDRFSARQFPNYSSELNVNALLLGDSALYLCASSPNTEFNQPQHFGDGTRLSIL.

The V and J genes are TRBV7-2 and TRBJ1-6, with 8 nucleotides matching TRBD1. This CDR3 is 15 amino acids long. Unmatched junction bases numbered 3, after V lost 1 base and J lost 7 bases. CDR1 SGHTA and CDR2 FQGNSA come from the germline V gene. CDR3 in amino acids: CASSLGTGYNSPLHF. Written as DNA, the CDR3 is TGTGCCAGCAGCTTAGGGACAGGGTACAATTCACCCCTCCACTTT.

The rearrangement joins TRBV30 to TRBJ1-2; unclear D gene. The CDR3 loop spans 13 amino acids. Trimming shortened V by 0 bases and J by 8 bases, and 13 bases separated the two germline ends. Germline V gene data show CDR1 as GTSNPN and CDR2 as SVGIG (reference sequence). CDR3 amino acids: CAWSVRGGLGYTF. The CDR3 DNA reads as TGTGCCTGGAGTGTACGCGGTGGGTTGGGCTACACCTTC.

V gene TRBV6-6 combines with J gene TRBJ2-7; 7 bases match TRBD2. The V gene's germline CDR1 is MNHNY and CDR2 SVGAGI (reference sequence). The V gene end was trimmed by 7 bases and the J gene end by 7 bases; junction bases not matched to a gene: 10. The CDR3 length is 13 residues. This CDR3 reads CASTPGRAGEQYF. CDR3 in DNA: TGTGCCAGCACCCCTGGGAGGGCAGGGGAGCAGTACTTC.

The chain uses TRBV6-1 and TRBJ2-3; 7 bases align to TRBD2. CDR1 MNHNS and CDR2 SASEGT come from the germline V gene. V gave up 10 bases and J gave up 0 bases; unmatched junction bases: 7. The CDR3 runs 14 residues. The CDR3 DNA reads as TGTGCCACGACCTGGGGGGGGAGCACAGATACGCAGTATTTT. This encodes CATTWGGSTDTQYF.

This chain links TRBV28 with TRBJ2-3; D may be TRBD2 (7 bases). V lost 1 base and J lost 6, with 17 bases in between. Germline lookup yields CDR1 MDHEN and CDR2 SYDVKM. The CDR3 totals 16 residues. The CDR3 region has the DNA TGTGCCAGCAGTTTATCCCCCCGGGGGGCGGCGGATACGCAGTATTTT. Translated: CASSLSPRGAADTQYF.

This clone appeared once. The chain employs TRBV5-1 and TRBJ2-7; 11 bases are a match to TRBD2. The length of the CDR3 is 16 residues. The V gene's germline CDR1 is SGHRS and CDR2 YFSETQ. V trimming: 4 bases; J trimming: 0 bases; junction bases outside the gene matches: 6. The CDR3 DNA is TGCGCCAGCAGCCTGAGGACTAGCGGGTTCTCCTACGAGCAGTACTTC. Its protein product is CASSLRTSGFSYEQYF.

The chain has TRBV7-9 and TRBJ2-1, with 11 nucleotides matching TRBD2. The length of the CDR3 is 18 residues. V shed 3 bases and J 7 bases; nucleotides not matched to a gene: 14. Germline CDR1 is SEHNR and CDR2 is FQNEAQ (reference sequence). CDR3 coding DNA: TGTGCCAGCAGCTTCCCCGGGCATAGCGGGAGGGCCCGAAATGAGCAGTTCTTC. Translation gives CASSFPGHSGRARNEQFF. The full variable domain, with the rest looked up from reference TRBV7-9 and TRBJ2-1, is DTGVSQNPRHKITKRGQNVTFRCDPISEHNRLYWYRQTLGQGPEFLTYFQNEAQLEKSRLLSDRFSAERPKGSFSTLEIQRTEQGDSAMYLCASSFPGHSGRARNEQFFGPGTRLTVL.

The V gene is TRBV28, the J gene TRBJ2-7; D not resolved. The CDR3 covers 14 residues. Deletions cut 9 bases from V and 4 bases from J, with 19 bases between. Per the germline V gene, CDR1 is MDHEN and CDR2 is SYDVKM. The CDR3 is CASSGSTLSYEQYF. As DNA, the CDR3 is TGTGCCAGTTCGGGCAGCACACTTAGTTACGAGCAGTACTTC. Full variable domain (missing parts from reference TRBV28 and TRBJ2-7): DVKVTQSSRYLVKRTGEKVFLECVQDMDHENMFWYRQDPGLGLRLIYFSYDVKMKEKGDIPEGYSVSREKKERFSLILESASTNQTSMYLCASSGSTLSYEQYFGPGTRLTVT.

This clone appeared a few times. Other nucleotide sequences in the sample specify the same CDR3. The rearrangement uses TRBV18 and TRBJ1-1; the match to TRBD1 covers 9 bases. With 3 bases clipped from V and 6 bases from J, the junction kept 2 bases outside the gene matches. This CDR3 has 13 residues. The germline gives CDR1 KGHSH, CDR2 LQKENI. The CDR3 DNA reads TGTGCCAGCTCACCGGGACAGGGTGCTGAAGCTTTCTTT. Translating it yields CASSPGQGAEAFF.

The chain carries TRBV6-1 and TRBJ2-7; D gene unclear. Germline loops: CDR1 MNHNS, CDR2 SASEGT. V was cut by 3 bases and J by 8 bases, with 17 bases left in between. The CDR3 consists of 14 residues. The CDR3 loop reads CASSDHTDGPKQYF. The CDR3 nucleotides are TGTGCCAGCAGTGACCACACGGACGGTCCCAAGCAGTACTTC.

The chain employs TRBV18 and TRBJ2-1; 7 bases map to TRBD1. The CDR3 totals 15 residues. V shed 3 bases, J shed 6 bases, and the junction held 8 bases outside the gene matches. The germline V gene has CDR1 KGHSH and CDR2 LQKENI. CDR3 sequence (DNA): TGTGCCAGCTCACCCATCTGGACAGGAAGCAATGAGCAGTTCTTC. It encodes CASSPIWTGSNEQFF.

This sequence joins TRBV7-8 and TRBJ2-1; 8 nucleotides match TRBD2. The CDR3 is 17 amino acids. With 4 bases clipped from V and 7 bases from J, the junction kept 15 bases outside the gene matches. Germline values: CDR1 SGHVS, CDR2 FQNEAQ. Here the CDR3 DNA reads TGTGCCAGCAGCTCGCCGGGGGGGAGGGCCCCGATGAATGAGCAGTTCTTC. Amino acid sequence: CASSSPGGRAPMNEQFF.

The chain couples TRBV7-9 to TRBJ2-7; no clear D gene. The CDR3 covers 12 residues. Germline CDR1 and CDR2: SEHNR and FQNEAQ (reference sequence). Trimming took 3 bases from V and 6 from J, leaving 9 bases between them. CDR3 DNA: TGTGCCAGCAGCTTTGGGCAGGTCGAGCAGTACTTC. Encoded protein: CASSFGQVEQYF.

The chain joins TRBV11-3 to TRBJ2-1; 10 nucleotides agree with TRBD2. This CDR3 region has 15 residues. Germline V lookup: CDR1 SGHNT, CDR2 YENEEA. Trimming at V came to 5 bases and at J to 9 bases, leaving 10 bases not matched to a gene. CDR3 bases: TGTGCCAGCAGCCTTGGTATAGCGGGAGGATTTGAGCAGTTCTTC. As protein: CASSLGIAGGFEQFF.

This clone has a handful of counts. This chain links TRBV7-3 with TRBJ2-5; D assignment may be TRBD1 or TRBD2 (5 bases each). The J call could be wrong; TRBJ2-7 is a better fit for the DNA end. This CDR3 spans 14 amino acids. Germline V gene sequence: CDR1 SGHTA, CDR2 FQGTGA. The CDR3 bases are TGTGCCAGCAGCTTAACCGGGACGGGCTACGAGCAGTACTTC. Translated: CASSLTGTGYEQYF.

This clone was detected once. The chain couples TRBV28 to TRBJ2-7; D remains ambiguous. The V gene's germline CDR1 is MDHEN and CDR2 SYDVKM. The length of the CDR3 is 14 residues. V lost 1 base, J lost 4 bases, and 11 bases lay in between. DNA of the CDR3: TGTGCCAGCAGTTTATTGCCAGGACCATACGAGCAGTACTTC. It codes for CASSLLPGPYEQYF.

This chain joins TRBV29-1 and TRBJ2-7; 8 bases map to TRBD2. J was trimmed by 6 bases and V by 7 bases; bases with no gene match: 11. Germline CDR1 is SQVTM and CDR2 is ANQGSEA. The CDR3 is 13 residues long. CDR3 sequence: CSARAGESGEQYF. Written as DNA, the CDR3 is TGCAGCGCCAGAGCGGGAGAATCTGGCGAGCAGTACTTC.

The CDR3 reads CASRDRAGGSGSGTGELFF. Written as DNA, the CDR3 is TGTGCCAGTAGGGACAGGGCTGGCGGTAGCGGGAGTGGTACCGGGGAGCTGTTTTTT. The rearrangement uses TRBV19 and TRBJ2-2; weak D call: TRBD2 (9 bases). Germline loops: CDR1 LNHDA, CDR2 SQIVND (reference sequence). The V gene lost 6 bases and the J gene lost 5 bases, with 28 bases spanning the gap. The CDR3 totals 19 residues. The full variable domain, its missing parts supplied by reference TRBV19 and TRBJ2-2, is DGGITQSPKYLFRKEGQNVTLSCEQNLNHDAMYWYRQDPGQGLRLIYYSQIVNDFQKGDIAEGYSVSREKKESFPLTVTSAQKNPTAFYLCASRDRAGGSGSGTGELFFGEGSRLTVL.

This chain uses TRBV10-2 with TRBJ2-1, with D possibly being TRBD1 (6 bases). CDR1 is WSHSY and CDR2 is SAAADI in the germline V gene. V lost 5 bases to trimming and J lost 0 bases, with 11 bases between them. The CDR3 is 15 amino acids. This chain's CDR3 is CASSSRGSSYNEQFF. The CDR3 coding sequence is TGCGCCAGCAGTAGCAGGGGAAGCTCCTACAATGAGCAGTTCTTC.

V usage is TRBV7-8 and J usage is TRBJ1-5, with 7 nucleotides matching TRBD1. Trimming at V came to 3 bases and at J to 5 bases, leaving 7 bases not matched to a gene. The CDR3 consists of 15 residues. Germline lookup yields CDR1 SGHVS and CDR2 FQNEAQ. As DNA, the CDR3 is TGTGCCAGCAGCTTCGACAGGGTTGGGTATCAGCCCCAGCATTTT. Protein sequence: CASSFDRVGYQPQHF.

The chain employs TRBV7-3 and TRBJ2-1, with 9 bases matching TRBD1. After removal of 2 bases from V and 7 bases from J, the junction contained 9 bases not matched to a gene. Per the germline V gene, CDR1 is SGHTA and CDR2 is FQGTGA. The CDR3 contains 16 residues. The CDR3 DNA follows: TGTGCCAGCAGCTTAGCCAACGCCGGGACAGGGAATGAGCAGTTCTTC. Protein sequence: CASSLANAGTGNEQFF.

This rearrangement joins TRBV5-1 to TRBJ2-3, with TRBD2 as a possible D gene (5 bases). Trimming shortened V by 10 bases and J by 7 bases, and 10 bases separated the two germline ends. Germline V gives CDR1 SGHRS, CDR2 YFSETQ. The CDR3 runs to 10 residues. CDR3 sequence reads: CAASGYTQYF. The CDR3 DNA is TGCGCCGCCTCGGGGTATACGCAGTATTTT.

The table lists this clone with a few counts. Being one base from a much bigger clone, this may be a read error. This CDR3 is CASSDRGNTEAFF. Here the CDR3 DNA reads TGTGCCAGCAGCGACAGGGGGAACACTGAAGCTTTCTTT. The genes are TRBV28 and TRBJ1-1; 8 nucleotides match TRBD1. Germline trimming cut 6 bases from V and 1 base from J; bases unmatched to any gene: 1. The CDR3 spans 13 residues. Germline CDR1 reads MDHEN; CDR2 reads SYDVKM.

This sequence joins TRBV11-3 and TRBJ2-7, with 12 bases that match TRBD1. The V gene's germline CDR1 is SGHNT and CDR2 YENEEA. The CDR3 loop spans 14 amino acids. V lost 3 bases to trimming and J lost 7 bases; unmatched junction nucleotides: 4. CDR3 DNA: TGTGCCAGCAGCTTGGGACAGGGGGCTGGGGAGCAGTACTTC. Translated, it gives CASSLGQGAGEQYF.